The 5 T cell receptor beta chains listed next were all sequenced from one sample in a study of T cell repertoires in cytomegalovirus infection. Which antigens these TCRs recognize remains unknown. Using its own MiXCR run on the reads, TCRdb lists one record per CDR3 protein. The table has 100,000 to 150,000 distinct CDR3 sequences, 30% to 40% seen once. The sequences come from CD8+ T cells from cultured PBMCs, collected from culture after CMV antigen stimulation. Source of these receptors: a human donor in good health (CMV status not recorded). Some clones in this sample may be carry-over from other donors' samples.

This clonotype occurred a few times. The chain joins TRBV4-1 to TRBJ1-2; possible D gene TRBD1, 6 bases. The CDR3 is made up of 15 amino acids. Trimming shortened V by 1 base and J by 5 bases, and 14 bases separated the two germline ends. The germline gives CDR1 MGHRA, CDR2 YSYEKL. The CDR3, as DNA: TGCGCCAGCAGCCAAGGGTCGACAGGACTATATGGCTACACCTTC. Its protein is CASSQGSTGLYGYTF.

The J gene is TRBJ1-5, the V gene TRBV20-1, with 10 bases lining up with TRBD1. The germline CDR1 and CDR2 sequences are DFQATT and SNEGSKA (reference sequence). There are 14 residues in the CDR3. V was clipped by 5 bases and J by 4 bases; unmatched bases: 5. The chain's CDR3 is CSAWDRGLNQPQHF. The CDR3, as DNA: TGCAGTGCTTGGGACAGGGGATTGAATCAGCCCCAGCATTTT.

In its sample, this clonotype was seen many times. V gene TRBV12-3 or TRBV12-4 combines with J gene TRBJ1-6; 9 nucleotides line up with TRBD1. The length of the CDR3 is 16 residues. With V trimmed by 6 bases and J by 7 bases, 10 bases remained unmatched. The CDR3 reads CASSTGTGWVNSPLHF. CDR3 in DNA: TGTGCCAGCAGCACCGGGACAGGGTGGGTAAATTCACCCCTCCACTTT.

V usage is TRBV9 and J usage is TRBJ2-3, with 11 positions matching TRBD2. Germline CDR1 is SGDLS and CDR2 is YYNGEE. With V trimmed by 2 bases and J by 5 bases, 7 bases remained unmatched. The CDR3 sequence is 16 residues long. Written as DNA, the CDR3 is TGTGCCAGCAGCGTTAGCGGGGGGGCCTGGGGAGATACGCAGTATTTT. Residues: CASSVSGGAWGDTQYF.

The V call is TRBV7-8, the J call TRBJ2-7; 8 bases are a match to TRBD1. Germline V CDR1 and CDR2: SGHVS, FQNEAQ. The trim removed 4 bases at V and 2 bases at J, leaving 13 bases unmatched. CDR3 length: 17 residues. In DNA form, the CDR3 reads TGTGCCAGCAGCTATTTTTCCCAGGGACAGGTGACCTACGAGCAGTACTTC. It translates to CASSYFSQGQVTYEQYF.